This record concerns one T cell receptor beta chain sequence. The antigen remains unidentified. The sample carries other DNA sequences with the same CDR3. This record belongs to a study of radiotherapy plus CTLA-4 blockade in lung cancer. The study, taken as a whole, reports: Interferon-beta and early blood T cell clone dynamics reportedly predicted response best. TCR clones originating in tumors grew in number in blood after radiotherapy plus ipilimumab.

Germline-derived CDR1 and CDR2 are SGHRS and YFSETQ. V gave up 4 bases and J gave up 0 bases; unmatched junction bases: 15. The CDR3 contains 18 residues. The table came from immunoSEQ multiplex PCR; TCRdb's copy has only in-frame clones and leaves some out. The sample yields approximately 69,000 clones, approximately 80% seen once. The source material was peripheral blood, sampled from a patient treated with radiotherapy plus ipilimumab. This rearrangement joins TRBV5-1 to TRBJ1-1; the match to TRBD1 covers 7 bases. This TCR was sampled from a human donor with non-small cell lung cancer who had a complete response to radiotherapy plus ipilimumab. The CDR3 DNA reads TGCGCCAGCAGCGGCGGTGACAGGGCCCCCTATTTGAACACTGAAGCTTTCTTT. It encodes CASSGGDRAPYLNTEAFF.